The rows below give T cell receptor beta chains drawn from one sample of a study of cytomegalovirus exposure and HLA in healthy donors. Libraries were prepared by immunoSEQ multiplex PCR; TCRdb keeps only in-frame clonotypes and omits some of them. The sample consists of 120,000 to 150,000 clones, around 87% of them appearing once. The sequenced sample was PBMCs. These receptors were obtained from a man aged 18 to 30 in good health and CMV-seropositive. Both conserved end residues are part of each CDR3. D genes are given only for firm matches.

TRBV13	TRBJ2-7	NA	TGTGCCAGCAGCCGCGACAGGGGACTACCCTCCGAGCAGTACTTC	CASSRDRGLPSEQYF
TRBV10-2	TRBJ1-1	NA	TGCGCCAGCAGTGACTCAGCTAGGGAGGCGTATGAAGCTTTCTTT	CASSDSAREAYEAFF
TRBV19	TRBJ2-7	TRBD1	TGTGCCAGTAGTATTCTTTGGGGACAGTCCTACGAGCAGTACTTC	CASSILWGQSYEQYF
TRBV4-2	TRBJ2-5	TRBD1	TGTGCCAGCAGCCAAGACAGGGGGGAGACCCAGTACTTC	CASSQDRGETQYF
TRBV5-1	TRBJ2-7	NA	TGCGCCAGCAGCTTGGTGGCGGAGGGGGGAGGGGAGCAGTACTTC	CASSLVAEGGGEQYF
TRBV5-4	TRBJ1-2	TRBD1	TGTGCCAGCAGCAGGGACAGGGAGCATGGCTACACCTTC	CASSRDREHGYTF
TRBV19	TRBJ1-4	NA	TGTGCCACTGCCCCCCAGGGGACGGTGAGGAGTGAAAAACTGTTTTTT	CATAPQGTVRSEKLFF
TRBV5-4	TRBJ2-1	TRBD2	TGTGCCAGCAGCTTGGGAGCGGGGGGTTACAATGAGCAGTTCTTC	CASSLGAGGYNEQFF
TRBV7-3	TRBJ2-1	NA	TGTGCCAGCAGCCAAAGTCTGGCAGGGAGGAATGAGCAGTTCTTC	CASSQSLAGRNEQFF
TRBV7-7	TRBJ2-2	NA	TGTGCTAGCAGCACCAGTCCTCCCCCCGGGGAGCTGTTTTTT	CASSTSPPPGELFF
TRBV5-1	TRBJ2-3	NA	TGCGCCAGCAGCTTAGAGACAGGACTCAGCACGCAGTATTTT	CASSLETGLSTQYF
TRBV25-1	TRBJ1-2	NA	TGTGCCAGCAGTGACCCTCGGGGGGGCTCCTTGTACGGCTACACCTTC	CASSDPRGGSLYGYTF
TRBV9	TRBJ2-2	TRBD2	TGTGCCAGCACCCCCCTCGGACTAGCGGACACCGGGGAGCTGTTTTTT	CASTPLGLADTGELFF